A selection of T cell receptor beta chains follows, all from one sample in a study of T cells in Graves' hyperthyroidism and ophthalmopathy. TCRdb itself ran the multiplex PCR reads through MiXCR, one entry per CDR3 protein. The sample lists around 540,000 distinct CDR3 sequences, about 45% occurring once. Sequenced: peripheral blood or thyroid tissue (not recorded which). The source of these receptors is a woman younger than 35 with Graves' hyperthyroidism. CDR3s include the opening cysteine and the closing phenylalanine or tryptophan. The order of the fields is J gene, D gene, V gene, clone size, CDR3 protein, CDR3 DNA. A D gene is named only where the DNA matches it firmly. The listing skips clone size in some rows; elsewhere it reads once, few, many or a size class.

TRBJ2-7 | NA | TRBV7-9 | NA | CASSLGLADSSYEQYF | TGTGCCAGCAGCTTAGGCCTAGCGGACAGCTCCTACGAGCAGTACTTC
TRBJ1-5 | TRBD1 | TRBV7-9 | NA | CASSQAGGEKPQHF | TGCGCCAGCAGCCAAGCAGGGGGCGAGAAGCCCCAGCATTTT
TRBJ2-7 | TRBD2 | TRBV5-1 | few | CASRLGLAGADEQYF | TGCGCCAGCAGACTTGGCCTAGCGGGAGCCGACGAGCAGTACTTC
TRBJ2-2 | NA | TRBV19 | NA | CASSIGVGVPTKEELFF | TGTGCCAGTAGTATAGGAGTAGGAGTCCCAACCAAGGAGGAGCTGTTTTTT
TRBJ1-5 | TRBD1 | TRBV29-1 | NA | CSASGQGQETQHF | TGCAGCGCGTCGGGACAGGGGCAAGAGACCCAGCATTTT
TRBJ2-7 | NA | TRBV6-5 | NA | CASSYSVQARYEQYF | TGTGCCAGCAGTTACTCGGTACAGGCCAGGTACGAGCAGTACTTC
TRBJ2-7 | TRBD1 | TRBV7-9 | once | CASGNRGDFTYEQYF | TGTGCCTCGGGGAACAGGGGGGATTTCACCTACGAGCAGTACTTC
TRBJ1-1 | TRBD1 | TRBV9 | many | CASSGDRDEAFF | TGTGCCAGCAGCGGAGACAGGGATGAAGCTTTCTTT
TRBJ1-3 | NA | TRBV29-1 | many | CSVAGIEPGNTIYF | TGCAGCGTTGCCGGCATAGAACCTGGAAACACCATATATTTT
TRBJ1-1 | TRBD1 | TRBV29-1 | NA | CSVQGAKETEAFF | TGCAGCGTCCAGGGGGCGAAGGAGACTGAAGCTTTCTTT
TRBJ1-2 | TRBD1 | TRBV2 | NA | CARTGGLNYGYTF | TGTGCTAGGACAGGGGGCCTTAACTATGGCTACACCTTC
TRBJ2-1 | NA | TRBV5-1 | NA | CASSYPGNEQFF | TGCGCCAGCAGCTATCCGGGGAATGAGCAGTTCTTC
TRBJ1-1 | NA | TRBV20-1 | NA | CSAAQEANTEAFF | TGCAGTGCCGCACAGGAGGCGAACACTGAAGCTTTCTTT
TRBJ2-7 | NA | TRBV5-1 | NA | CASSLAGLEIAEQYF | TGCGCCAGCAGCTTGGCGGGACTTGAAATTGCCGAGCAGTACTTC
TRBJ1-6 | NA | TRBV7-8 | NA | CASSYPRRVNNSPLHF | TGTGCCAGCAGCTACCCGCGCAGGGTTAATAATTCACCCCTCCACTTT
TRBJ1-1 | NA | TRBV7-6 | few | CASSLAPDLNTEAFF | TGTGCCAGCAGCTTAGCGCCGGACTTGAACACTGAAGCTTTCTTT
TRBJ1-2 | NA | TRBV5-1 | NA | CASSFLPWTRRRGYTF | TGCGCCAGCAGCTTTTTACCCTGGACAAGACGGCGGGGCTACACCTTC
TRBJ1-4 | NA | TRBV7-2 | few | CASTRTRDINEKLFF | TGTGCCAGCACCCGAACCCGGGACATTAATGAAAAACTGTTTTTT
TRBJ1-1 | NA | TRBV7-9 | NA | CASSLSGADTEAFF | TGTGCCAGCAGCTTGTCAGGGGCGGACACTGAAGCTTTCTTT
TRBJ1-2 | NA | TRBV6-5 | few | CASSYLLFYGYTF | TGTGCCAGCAGTTACTTGCTATTCTATGGCTACACCTTC
TRBJ2-7 | TRBD2 | TRBV6-6 | few | CASSYSLAETYEQYF | TGTGCCAGCAGTTACTCGCTAGCGGAGACCTACGAGCAGTACTTC
TRBJ1-1 | NA | TRBV7-2 | NA | CASSLASGARAFF | TGTGCCAGCAGCTTAGCGAGCGGGGCTCGGGCTTTCTTT
TRBJ2-5 | TRBD1 | TRBV7-9 | many | CASSTDRGAETQYF | TGTGCCAGCAGCACCGACAGGGGTGCAGAGACCCAGTACTTC